A selection of T cell receptor beta chains follows, all from one sample in a study of blood T cell repertoires in COVID-19. The repertoire was sequenced with immunoSEQ multiplex PCR; TCRdb's copy has only in-frame clones and lacks some. The sample lists around 260,000 clones, approximately 86% occurring once. The sequencing sample was made of peripheral blood. These receptors all come from a man aged 35 to 55 who had recovered from COVID-19. Each CDR3 is given with its conserved first and last residue.

TRBV7-6	TRBJ2-1	CASSPRQRGTNEQFF
TRBV7-6	TRBJ2-1	CASSLFILAGGPNEQFF
TRBV27	TRBJ2-7	CASRTGGYEQYF
TRBV27	TRBJ1-6	CASSPAAINSPLHF
TRBV5-4	TRBJ2-7	CASSRDYSYEQYF
TRBV19	TRBJ2-7	CATQGQNSYEQYF
TRBV5-1	TRBJ2-2	CASSPHRLAGGHTGELFF
TRBV19	TRBJ1-1	CASSRPTAINTEAFF
TRBV10-2	TRBJ2-7	CASSERTTYEQYF
TRBV5-1	TRBJ1-1	CASSQTGTEAFF
TRBV3-1/TRBV3-2	TRBJ2-3	CASSHPRGQGRFHDTQYF
TRBV24-1	TRBJ1-2	CATQIGQGYGYTF
TRBV29-1	TRBJ2-1	CSVERSGTVFRNEQFF
TRBV6-6	TRBJ1-5	CASSYSAGQADQPQHF
TRBV7-3	TRBJ2-1	CASSLFPGLPRDEQFF
TRBV2	TRBJ2-3	CATWGGTADTQYF
TRBV11-2	TRBJ2-1	CASSGRIAGGSEQFF
TRBV24-1	TRBJ2-3	CATSDNGRADTQYF
TRBV11-1	TRBJ2-2	CASSKEGRGTGELFF
TRBV21-1	TRBJ2-5	CASSKAQRGGRETQYF